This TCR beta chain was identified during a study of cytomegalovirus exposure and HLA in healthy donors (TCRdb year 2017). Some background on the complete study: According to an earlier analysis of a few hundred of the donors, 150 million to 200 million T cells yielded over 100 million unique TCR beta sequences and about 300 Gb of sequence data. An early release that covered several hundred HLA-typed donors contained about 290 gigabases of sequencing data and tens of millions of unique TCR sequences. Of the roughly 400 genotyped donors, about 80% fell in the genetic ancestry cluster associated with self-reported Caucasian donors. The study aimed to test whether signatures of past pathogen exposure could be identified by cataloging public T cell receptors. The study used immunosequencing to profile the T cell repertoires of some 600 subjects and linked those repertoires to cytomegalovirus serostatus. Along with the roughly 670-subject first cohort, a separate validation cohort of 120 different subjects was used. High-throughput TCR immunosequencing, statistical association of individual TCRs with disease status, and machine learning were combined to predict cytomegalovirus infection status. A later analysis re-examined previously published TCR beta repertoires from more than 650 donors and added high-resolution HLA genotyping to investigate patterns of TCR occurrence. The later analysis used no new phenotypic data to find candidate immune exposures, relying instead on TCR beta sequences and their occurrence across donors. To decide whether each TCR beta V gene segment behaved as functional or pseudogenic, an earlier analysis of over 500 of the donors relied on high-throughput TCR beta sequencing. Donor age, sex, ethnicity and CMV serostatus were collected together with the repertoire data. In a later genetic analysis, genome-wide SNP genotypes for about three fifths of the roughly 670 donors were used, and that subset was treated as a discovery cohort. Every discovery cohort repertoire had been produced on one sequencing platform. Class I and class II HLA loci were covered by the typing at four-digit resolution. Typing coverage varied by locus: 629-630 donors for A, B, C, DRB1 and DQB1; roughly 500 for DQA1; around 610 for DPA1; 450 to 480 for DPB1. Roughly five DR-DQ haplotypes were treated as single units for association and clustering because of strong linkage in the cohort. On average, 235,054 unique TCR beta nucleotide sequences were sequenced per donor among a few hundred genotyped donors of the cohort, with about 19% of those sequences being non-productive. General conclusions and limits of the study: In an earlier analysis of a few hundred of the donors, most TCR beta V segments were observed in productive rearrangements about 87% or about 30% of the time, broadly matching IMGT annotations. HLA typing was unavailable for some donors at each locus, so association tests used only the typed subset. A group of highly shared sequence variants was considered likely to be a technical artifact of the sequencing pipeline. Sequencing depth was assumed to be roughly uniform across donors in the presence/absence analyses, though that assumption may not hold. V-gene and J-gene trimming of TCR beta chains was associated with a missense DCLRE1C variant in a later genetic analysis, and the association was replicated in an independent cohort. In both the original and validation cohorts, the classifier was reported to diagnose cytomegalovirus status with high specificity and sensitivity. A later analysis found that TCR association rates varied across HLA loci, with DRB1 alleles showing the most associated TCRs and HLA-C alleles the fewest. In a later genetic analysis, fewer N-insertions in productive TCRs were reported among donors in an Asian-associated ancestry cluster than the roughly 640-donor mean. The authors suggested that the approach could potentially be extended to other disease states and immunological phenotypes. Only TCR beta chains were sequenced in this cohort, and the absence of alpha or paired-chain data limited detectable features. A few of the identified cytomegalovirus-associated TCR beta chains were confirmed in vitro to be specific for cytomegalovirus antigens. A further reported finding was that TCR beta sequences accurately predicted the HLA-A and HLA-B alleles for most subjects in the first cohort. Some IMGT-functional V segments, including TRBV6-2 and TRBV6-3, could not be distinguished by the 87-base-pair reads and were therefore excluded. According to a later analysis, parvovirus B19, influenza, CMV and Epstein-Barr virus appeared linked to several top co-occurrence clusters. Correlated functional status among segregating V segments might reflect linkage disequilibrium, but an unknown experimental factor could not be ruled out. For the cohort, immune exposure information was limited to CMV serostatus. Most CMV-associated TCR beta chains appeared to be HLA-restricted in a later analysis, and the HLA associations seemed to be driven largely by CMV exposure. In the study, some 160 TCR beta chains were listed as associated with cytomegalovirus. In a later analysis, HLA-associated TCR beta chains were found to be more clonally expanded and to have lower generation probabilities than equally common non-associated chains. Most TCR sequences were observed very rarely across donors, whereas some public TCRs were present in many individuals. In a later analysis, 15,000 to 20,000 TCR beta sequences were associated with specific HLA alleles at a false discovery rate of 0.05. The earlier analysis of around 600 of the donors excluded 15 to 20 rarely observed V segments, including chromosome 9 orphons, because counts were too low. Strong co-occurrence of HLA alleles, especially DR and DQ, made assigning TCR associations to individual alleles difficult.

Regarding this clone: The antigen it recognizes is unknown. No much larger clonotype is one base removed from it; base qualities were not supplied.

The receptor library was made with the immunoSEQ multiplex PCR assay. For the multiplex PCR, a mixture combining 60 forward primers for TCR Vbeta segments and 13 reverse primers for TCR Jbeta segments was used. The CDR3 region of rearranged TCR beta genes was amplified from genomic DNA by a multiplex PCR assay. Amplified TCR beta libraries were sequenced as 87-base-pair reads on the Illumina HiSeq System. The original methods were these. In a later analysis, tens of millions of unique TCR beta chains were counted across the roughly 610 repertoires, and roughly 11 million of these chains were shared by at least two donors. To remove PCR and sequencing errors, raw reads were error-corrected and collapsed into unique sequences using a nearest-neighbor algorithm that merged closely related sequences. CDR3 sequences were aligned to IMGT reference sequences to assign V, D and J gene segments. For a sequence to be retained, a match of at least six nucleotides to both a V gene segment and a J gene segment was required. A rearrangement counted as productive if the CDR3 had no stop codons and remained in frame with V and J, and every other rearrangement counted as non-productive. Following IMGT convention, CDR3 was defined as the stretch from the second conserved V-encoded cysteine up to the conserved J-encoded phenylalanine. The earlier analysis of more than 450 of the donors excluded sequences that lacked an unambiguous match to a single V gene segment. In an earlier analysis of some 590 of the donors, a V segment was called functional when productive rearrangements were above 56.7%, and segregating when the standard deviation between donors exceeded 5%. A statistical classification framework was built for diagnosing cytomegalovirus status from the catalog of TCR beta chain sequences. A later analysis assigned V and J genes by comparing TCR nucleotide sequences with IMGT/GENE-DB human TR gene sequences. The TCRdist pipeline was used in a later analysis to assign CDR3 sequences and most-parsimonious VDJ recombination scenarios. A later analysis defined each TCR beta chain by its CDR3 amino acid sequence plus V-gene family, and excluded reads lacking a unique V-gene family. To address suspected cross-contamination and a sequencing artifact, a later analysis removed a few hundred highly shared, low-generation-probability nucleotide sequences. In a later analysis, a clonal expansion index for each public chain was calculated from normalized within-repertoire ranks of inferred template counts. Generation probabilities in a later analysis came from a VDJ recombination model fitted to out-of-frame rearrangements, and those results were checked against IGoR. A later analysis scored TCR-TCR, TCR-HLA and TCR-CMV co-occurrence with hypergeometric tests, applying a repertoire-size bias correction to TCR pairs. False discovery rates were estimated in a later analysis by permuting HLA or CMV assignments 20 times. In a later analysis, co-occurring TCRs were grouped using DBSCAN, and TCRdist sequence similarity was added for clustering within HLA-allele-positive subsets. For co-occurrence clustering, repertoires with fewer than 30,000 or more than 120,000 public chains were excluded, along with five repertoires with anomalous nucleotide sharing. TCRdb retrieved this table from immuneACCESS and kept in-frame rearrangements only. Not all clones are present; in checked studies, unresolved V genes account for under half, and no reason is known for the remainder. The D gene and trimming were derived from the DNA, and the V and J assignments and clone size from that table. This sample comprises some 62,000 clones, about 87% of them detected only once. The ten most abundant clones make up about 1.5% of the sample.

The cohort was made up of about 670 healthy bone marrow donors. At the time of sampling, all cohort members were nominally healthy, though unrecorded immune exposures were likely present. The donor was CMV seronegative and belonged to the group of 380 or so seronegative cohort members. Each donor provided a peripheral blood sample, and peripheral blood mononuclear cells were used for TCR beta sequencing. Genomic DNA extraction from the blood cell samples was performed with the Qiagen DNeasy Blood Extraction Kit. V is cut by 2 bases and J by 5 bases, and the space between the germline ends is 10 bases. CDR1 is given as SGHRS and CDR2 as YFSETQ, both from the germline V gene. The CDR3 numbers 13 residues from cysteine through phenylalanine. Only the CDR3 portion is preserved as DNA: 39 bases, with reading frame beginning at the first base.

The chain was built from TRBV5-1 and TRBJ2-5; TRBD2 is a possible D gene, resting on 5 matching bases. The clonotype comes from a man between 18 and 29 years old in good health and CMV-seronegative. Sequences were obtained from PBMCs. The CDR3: CASSFLATETQYF. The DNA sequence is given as TGCGCCAGCAGCTTTCTAGCAACGGAGACCCAGTACTTC.